This entry lists 32 T cell receptor beta chains sequenced from one sample in a study of T cell changes during pregnancy in multiple sclerosis (dated by TCRdb to between 2018 and 2021). To prepare the library, the immunoSEQ multiplex PCR assay was applied. Entries here come from immuneACCESS through TCRdb and include only in-frame sequences with V and J called. Some clones fail to appear in such tables; in the studies checked, an unresolved V gene covers under half of the shortfall, and the cause of the remainder is unknown. This sample has approximately 46,000 clones in its table, and 90% of those were observed once. The ten most abundant clones make up approximately 5% of the sample. The source material was peripheral blood, sampled after pregnancy. The receptors were sampled from a female donor in good health, enrolled as a control in a pregnancy study.

The rearrangement joins TRBV7-9 to TRBJ1-5, with no clear D. The germline CDR1 and CDR2 sequences are SEHNR and FQNEAQ (reference sequence). This CDR3 region has 15 residues. Trimming shortened V by 5 bases and J by 1 base, and 12 bases separated the two germline ends. The CDR3 region has the DNA TGTGCCAGCAGCCAGACATCGTCCAGCAATCAGCCCCAGCATTTT. This sequence encodes CASSQTSSSNQPQHF. The full variable domain, rest sourced from reference TRBV7-9 and TRBJ1-5, is DTGVSQNPRHKITKRGQNVTFRCDPISEHNRLYWYRQTLGQGPEFLTYFQNEAQLEKSRLLSDRFSAERPKGSFSTLEIQRTEQGDSAMYLCASSQTSSSNQPQHFGDGTRLSIL.

The chain carries TRBV14 and TRBJ2-5; D might be TRBD2 (6 bases). Between the trimmed V and J ends, which lost 4 bases and 4 bases, there was a span of 13 bases. Germline lookup yields CDR1 SGHDN and CDR2 FVKESK. The CDR3 is 14 residues long. CDR3 in DNA: TGTGCCAGCAGCCCTCTAGCGAATAGAGAGACCCAGTACTTC. Translation: CASSPLANRETQYF.

The genes are TRBV11-2 and TRBJ1-3; the D gene is possibly TRBD1 (5 bases). This CDR3 is built from 16 residues. Germline values: CDR1 SGHAT, CDR2 FQNNGV. Between the trimmed V and J ends, which lost 6 bases and 1 base, there was a span of 16 bases. In DNA form, the CDR3 reads TGTGCCAGCAGGGACATCAGGGCAGGTTCTGGAAACACCATATATTTT. Its translation: CASRDIRAGSGNTIYF.

The chain joins TRBV15 to TRBJ2-5; D remains unclear. V lost 0 bases and J 1 base, leaving 9 bases between the germline ends. The CDR3 has 15 residues. Germline V gene lookup returns CDR1 LNHNV and CDR2 YYDKDF (reference sequence). CDR3 sequence reads: CATSRDSNSQETQYF. In DNA, the CDR3 is TGTGCCACCAGCAGAGATTCAAACAGCCAAGAGACCCAGTACTTC.

The CDR3: CASRYITGGNSNQPQHF. CDR3 DNA sequence: TGTGCCAGCAGATACATAACAGGGGGAAATAGCAATCAGCCCCAGCATTTT. V usage is TRBV28 and J usage is TRBJ1-5, with 8 bases lining up with TRBD1. This CDR3 spans 17 amino acids. Germline assignment: CDR1 MDHEN and CDR2 SYDVKM. With 6 bases clipped from V and 0 bases from J, the junction kept 10 bases outside the gene matches. The variable domain in full, completed from reference TRBV28 and TRBJ1-5, reads DVKVTQSSRYLVKRTGEKVFLECVQDMDHENMFWYRQDPGLGLRLIYFSYDVKMKEKGDIPEGYSVSREKKERFSLILESASTNQTSMYLCASRYITGGNSNQPQHFGDGTRLSIL.

CDR3 nucleotides: TGTGCCAGCAGCTTGGACAGAAACACTGAAGCTTTCTTT. Its translation is CASSLDRNTEAFF. The V and J genes are TRBV7-2 and TRBJ1-1, with D possibly matching TRBD1 (6 bases). This CDR3 region has 13 residues. From germline, CDR1 is SGHTA and CDR2 FQGNSA. V shed 3 bases and J shed 2 bases, with 7 bases lying between them.

The CDR3, as DNA: TGTGCCAGCAGTTGGGAGACAACCACTGAAGCTTTCTTT. Its protein product is CASSWETTTEAFF. V is TRBV6-5 and J is TRBJ1-1; the D is unclear. Per germline, CDR1 MNHEY and CDR2 SVGAGI. This CDR3 region has 13 residues. The V and J ends lost 4 bases and 4 bases respectively, with 10 bases between them.

The J gene is TRBJ2-1, the V gene TRBV5-4; 10 bases are shared with TRBD2. With V trimmed by 3 bases and J by 12 bases, 12 bases remained unmatched. Germline V lookup: CDR1 SGHNT, CDR2 YYREEE (reference sequence). The CDR3 covers 15 residues. The CDR3 sequence is CASSSAGSGRGGQFF. CDR3 coding DNA: TGTGCCAGCAGCTCGGCCGGGAGCGGGAGGGGGGGGCAGTTCTTC.

This clone is labeled medium-sized. The chain combines TRBV9 with TRBJ2-7, with 7 bases matching TRBD1. Germline assignment: CDR1 SGDLS and CDR2 YYNGEE. V dropped 4 bases and J dropped 4; count of bases not matched to a gene: 8. This CDR3 is 14 amino acids long. Written as DNA, the CDR3 is TGTGCCAGCAGCCCGAGACAGGGTTTTTACGAGCAGTACTTC. This sequence encodes CASSPRQGFYEQYF.

The table lists this clone with a count of one. The V and J genes are TRBV5-1 and TRBJ2-1, with D maybe TRBD2 (6 bases). The CDR3 is 15 amino acids. Germline loops: CDR1 SGHRS, CDR2 YFSETQ. V lost 4 bases to trimming and J lost 8 bases, with 19 bases between them. The DNA for the CDR3 is TGCGCCAGCAGCCCTGGGACTTTTGAAGTACATGAGCAGTTCTTC. Translating it yields CASSPGTFEVHEQFF.

The chain joins TRBV19 to TRBJ1-5; the D is unclear. Between the trimmed V and J ends, which lost 1 base and 1 base, there was a span of 11 bases. Germline-derived CDR1 and CDR2 are LNHDA and SQIVND (reference sequence). CDR3 length: 16 residues. The CDR3 DNA sequence: TGTGCCAGTAGTATAGCCCCGGTTACGAGCAATCAGCCCCAGCATTTT. This codes for CASSIAPVTSNQPQHF.

The gene calls are TRBV11-2 and TRBJ2-3; 9 nucleotides line up with TRBD1. Germline CDR1 and CDR2: SGHAT and FQNNGV. The CDR3 contains 17 residues. V shed 5 bases and J 0 bases; nucleotides not matched to a gene: 9. The CDR3 bases are TGTGCCAGCAGCCCAGCCGGGACAGGGTCTAGCACAGATACGCAGTATTTT. This encodes CASSPAGTGSSTDTQYF. The whole variable domain, remainder taken from reference TRBV11-2 and TRBJ2-3, is EAGVAQSPRYKIIEKRQSVAFWCNPISGHATLYWYQQILGQGPKLLIQFQNNGVVDDSQLPKDRFSAERLKGVDSTLKIQPAKLEDSAVYLCASSPAGTGSSTDTQYFGPGTRLTVL.

The V and J genes are TRBV7-8 and TRBJ1-1, with a tentative D call TRBD1 (6 bases). Per the germline V gene, CDR1 is SGHVS and CDR2 is FQNEAQ. The length of the CDR3 is 14 residues. The germline V and J ends were trimmed by 0 bases and 4 bases, with 9 bases remaining between them. The CDR3 DNA reads TGTGCCAGCAGCTTAGCCATAGGGGGCACTGAAGCTTTCTTT. Its protein is CASSLAIGGTEAFF. Variable domain in full (rest from reference TRBV7-8 and TRBJ1-1): GAGVSQSPRYKVAKRGQDVALRCDPISGHVSLFWYQQALGQGPEFLTYFQNEAQLDKSGLPSDRFFAERPEGSVSTLKIQRTQQEDSAVYLCASSLAIGGTEAFFGQGTRLTVV.

The chain is built from TRBV5-1 and TRBJ1-1; D is perhaps TRBD1 (6 bases). Germline CDR1 SGHRS, CDR2 YFSETQ. This CDR3 contains 14 residues. V dropped 5 bases and J dropped 3 bases, with 14 bases sitting between them. CDR3: CASRGGEGDTEAFF. In DNA form, the CDR3 reads TGCGCCAGCAGGGGTGGGGAGGGGGACACTGAAGCTTTCTTT.

The chain has TRBV19 and TRBJ1-5; no definite D call. Germline V gene sequence: CDR1 LNHDA, CDR2 SQIVND (reference sequence). This CDR3 spans 13 amino acids. V was clipped by 7 bases and J by 4 bases, with 11 bases between them. The CDR3 nucleotides are TGTGCCAGTACGCTCCGGGTTAATCAGCCCCAGCATTTT. This codes for CASTLRVNQPQHF.

The chain's CDR3 is CASSPRQIVNTEAFF. The CDR3 DNA reads TGTGCCAGCAGTCCCCGACAGATAGTGAACACTGAAGCTTTCTTT. V is TRBV6-5 and J is TRBJ1-1, with D perhaps matching TRBD1 (5 bases). The germline gives CDR1 MNHEY, CDR2 SVGAGI. This CDR3 comprises 15 residues. V was cut by 5 bases and J by 0 bases, with 13 bases left in between.

Here the CDR3 reads CASRADTDTQYF. The CDR3 DNA reads as TGTGCCAGCAGGGCTGACACAGATACGCAGTATTTT. This sequence joins TRBV28 and TRBJ2-3; unclear D gene. The V gene lost 6 bases and the J gene lost 2 bases, with 6 bases spanning the gap. The germline V gene has CDR1 MDHEN and CDR2 SYDVKM. The CDR3 loop spans 12 amino acids.

The chain employs TRBV4-2 and TRBJ2-7, with TRBD2 matching over 11 bases. V shed 0 bases and J 1 base; nucleotides not matched to a gene: 2. The CDR3 spans 16 residues. Germline CDR1 LGHNA, CDR2 YNFKEQ. The CDR3 nucleotides are TGTGCCAGCAGCCAAGAGGGGACTAGCGGTTCCTACGAGCAGTACTTC. Its translation: CASSQEGTSGSYEQYF.

V is TRBV5-1 and J is TRBJ2-1; 9 nucleotides match TRBD1. With 6 bases clipped from V and 4 bases from J, the junction kept 5 bases outside the gene matches. Germline V gene sequence: CDR1 SGHRS, CDR2 YFSETQ. This CDR3 contains 14 residues. CDR3 region: CASTGGQGYNEQFF. In DNA form, the CDR3 reads TGCGCCAGCACAGGGGGACAGGGTTACAATGAGCAGTTCTTC.

V and J are TRBV7-3 and TRBJ2-3, with 7 bases aligning to TRBD2. Germline-derived CDR1 and CDR2 are SGHTA and FQGTGA. The CDR3 contains 16 residues. J was trimmed by 0 bases and V by 1 base; bases with no gene match: 4. The CDR3 loop is CASSLMPSGSTDTQYF. As DNA, the CDR3 is TGTGCCAGCAGCTTAATGCCTAGCGGAAGCACAGATACGCAGTATTTT.

The CDR3 DNA reads as TGTGCCAGCAGTTTATCTGCGGGACAGGGGTCTAACGAGCAGTACTTC. Protein sequence: CASSLSAGQGSNEQYF. This chain connects TRBV27 to TRBJ2-7, with 10 positions matching TRBD1. The junction had 7 bases not matched to a gene; V was cut back by 0 bases and J by 5 bases. Per the germline V gene, CDR1 is MNHEY and CDR2 is SMNVEV (reference sequence). This CDR3 comprises 16 residues.

The V and J genes are TRBV6-5 and TRBJ1-2; D may be TRBD1 (6 bases). Germline lookup yields CDR1 MNHEY and CDR2 SVGAGI. The V end was cut by 5 bases, the J end by 5 bases, with 12 bases between. This CDR3 is built from 13 residues. CDR3 coding DNA: TGTGCCAGCAGTCTTGACAGGAGTTATGGCTACACCTTC. Translating it yields CASSLDRSYGYTF.

This sequence joins TRBV14 and TRBJ1-2; tentatively, D is TRBD1 (5 bases). The length of the CDR3 is 14 residues. Deletions cut 2 bases from V and 7 bases from J, with 14 bases between. In germline, CDR1 is SGHDN, CDR2 FVKESK. Here the CDR3 reads CASSQQGLYGGYTF. As DNA, the CDR3 is TGTGCCAGCAGCCAACAGGGTCTATATGGTGGCTACACCTTC.

The chain combines TRBV7-3 with TRBJ2-1, with 9 bases lining up with TRBD1. V shed 2 bases, J shed 6 bases, and the junction held 2 bases outside the gene matches. Germline loops: CDR1 SGHTA, CDR2 FQGTGA. The CDR3 length is 14 residues. The CDR3, as DNA: TGTGCCAGCAGCTTAGGGACAGGGTCCAATGAGCAGTTCTTC. This gives the protein CASSLGTGSNEQFF.

V is TRBV7-2 and J is TRBJ2-4, with TRBD2 matching 9 bases. The CDR3 has 17 amino acids. From germline, CDR1 is SGHTA and CDR2 FQGNSA. V gave up 6 bases and J gave up 2 bases; unmatched junction bases: 11. CDR3 coding DNA: TGTGCCAGCAGTTTACGTAGCGGGGGAGCTACCAAAAACATTCAGTACTTC. This sequence encodes CASSLRSGGATKNIQYF.

The chain has TRBV5-1 and TRBJ2-7, with 10 bases fitting TRBD1. Looked up from germline, CDR1 is SGHRS and CDR2 is YFSETQ. The length of the CDR3 is 14 residues. J was trimmed by 5 bases and V by 3 bases; bases with no gene match: 5. The CDR3 DNA follows: TGCGCCAGCAGCTCCTCCGGGACAGGGGACGAGCAGTACTTC. Translation: CASSSSGTGDEQYF. Full variable domain (missing parts from reference TRBV5-1 and TRBJ2-7): KAGVTQTPRYLIKTRGQQVTLSCSPISGHRSVSWYQQTPGQGLQFLFEYFSETQRNKGNFPGRFSGRQFSNSRSEMNVSTLELGDSALYLCASSSSGTGDEQYFGPGTRLTVT.

The chain is built from TRBV4-3 and TRBJ2-1; 8 bases line up with TRBD2. With V trimmed by 11 bases and J by 0 bases, 6 bases remained unmatched. The CDR3 consists of 14 residues. The germline V gene has CDR1 LGHNA and CDR2 YSLEER. The CDR3 here is CASGLAGSYNEQFF. As DNA, the CDR3 is TGCGCCTCAGGACTAGCCGGCTCCTACAATGAGCAGTTCTTC.

This clone was detected once. The chain employs TRBV7-3 and TRBJ2-7, with a possible D match to TRBD2 (5 bases). The CDR3 extends over 13 amino acids. The germline V gene has CDR1 SGHTA and CDR2 FQGTGA. The V and J ends lost 2 bases and 5 bases respectively, with 10 bases between them. In nucleotides, the CDR3 is TGTGCCAGCAGCTTAGAGGGCCACCACGAGCAGTACTTC. Translation gives CASSLEGHHEQYF.

This clone was observed a single time. A junction end diverges from the germline sequence, so it may reflect a read error. DNA for the CDR3: TGTGCCAGCACCTTAACCGGGACAGGGGGCTACAATGAGCAGTTCTTC. This translates into CASTLTGTGGYNEQFF. This chain connects TRBV7-9 to TRBJ2-1; 11 bases map to TRBD1. Germline V lookup: CDR1 SEHNR, CDR2 FQNEAQ (reference sequence). This CDR3 has 16 residues.

The chain links TRBV30 to TRBJ2-7, with 8 bases identical to TRBD1. The CDR3 is made up of 11 amino acids. Germline CDR1 is GTSNPN and CDR2 is SVGIG (reference sequence). V lost 5 bases to trimming and J lost 3 bases; unmatched junction nucleotides: 0. CDR3 nucleotides: TGTGCCTGGGACAGGGGCTACGAGCAGTACTTC. Translation: CAWDRGYEQYF.

CDR3 in DNA: TGTGCCAGCAGTGACTTGCGGGGAGGGACCCAGTACTTC. Translation: CASSDLRGGTQYF. The V gene is TRBV6-4, the J gene TRBJ2-5; D is perhaps TRBD2 (6 bases). Trimming took off 1 base at V and 7 bases at J, with 10 bases between the two ends. The CDR3 extends over 13 amino acids. Looked up from germline, CDR1 is MRHNA and CDR2 is SNTAGT.

J is TRBJ1-1 and V is TRBV5-6; TRBD1 might be the D (5 bases). The CDR3 loop spans 14 amino acids. Germline lookup yields CDR1 SGHDT and CDR2 YYEEEE. The V end was cut by 2 bases, the J end by 0 bases, with 8 bases between. The DNA for the CDR3 is TGTGCCAGCAGCTTAGGGGTGCTGAACACTGAAGCTTTCTTT. Translated: CASSLGVLNTEAFF.